Here is one TCR beta chain with its context. Its antigen remains unknown. Data came from immunoSEQ multiplex PCR; TCRdb stores just in-frame clones and leaves some out. The sample contains 35,000 to 45,000 clones, less than 85% of which appear only once. The V end lost 6 bases, the J end lost 5 bases, and 17 bases lay between the germline ends. CDR1 and CDR2 (germline): SGHNT, YYREEE (reference sequence). The CDR3 length is 14 residues. The sample originates from a study of T cell responses to AZD1222 COVID-19 vaccine. Points from the study as a whole: The sample set comprised mostly white British donors with more females, and clonal diversity was possibly underestimated.

The specimen comprised peripheral blood, sampled on day 0 of AZD1222 vaccination. The chain recombines TRBV5-4 with TRBJ1-2; D call uncertain. The sequence derives from an adult in good health. CDR3 in DNA: TGTGCCAGCACACCAAGAGGCCAGCCTTATGGCTACACCTTC. It specifies CASTPRGQPYGYTF. The full variable domain, its missing parts supplied by reference TRBV5-4 and TRBJ1-2, is ETGVTQSPTHLIKTRGQQVTLRCSSQSGHNTVSWYQQALGQGPQFIFQYYREEENGRGNFPPRFSGLQFPNYSSELNVNALELDDSALYLCASTPRGQPYGYTFGSGTRLTVV.